The rows below give T cell receptor beta chains drawn from one sample of a study of human T cells and chemical hapten exposure. TCRdb independently ran MiXCR on the RACE reads; one entry per CDR3 protein. Of some 81,000 distinct CDR3 sequences listed, 11% are singletons. The specimen was whole blood, collected in connection with sensitization to the hapten diphenylcyclopropenone (DPC). The receptors shown here come from a man younger than 35 with alopecia areata. Some clones in this sample may be carry-over from other donors' samples. Both conserved end residues are part of each CDR3. Each record gives: CDR3 protein, V gene.

CASSLEGQGTDTQYF | TRBV5-1
CASSFDSAGAFF | TRBV3-1
CASSPGTSGNEQFF | TRBV4-2
CASSPTGTLTGELFF | TRBV7-2
CASSVAEKTQPQHF | TRBV9
CASSSDRGDTEAFF | TRBV5-4
CASSSFTGTYEQYF | TRBV7-2
CASSFTGAGANVLTF | TRBV5-1
CASSLVVSIETQYF | TRBV7-2
CASNLGGGPYNEQFF | TRBV7-3
CASSRMGQVRPENTIYF | TRBV11-2